This paragraph covers one T cell receptor (beta chain) sequence. This may be a read error, as it is one base from a much larger clone. All TCR cDNA molecules were individually tagged with a unique molecular identifier. TCRdb called the 5' RACE reads again in MiXCR, with one record for every CDR3 protein. The sample holds 72,000 or so distinct CDR3 sequences, less than 9.5% seen once. The sample originates from a study of spatial heterogeneity in lung cancer. Time point meaning: blood at routine non-recurrence follow-up after resection. The germline V gene has CDR1 SNHLY and CDR2 FYNNEI. The CDR3 runs to 12 residues.

This specimen consisted of PBMCs, obtained at follow-up. The chain has TRBV2 and TRBJ2-1; D is undetermined. The receptor was isolated from a female donor with early-stage non-small cell lung cancer. CDR3 amino acids: CASRPVGDERFF. CDR3 nucleotide sequence: TGTGCCAGCAGACCCGTCGGCGATGAGCGGTTCTTC. Supplemented by reference TRBV2 and TRBJ2-1, the full variable domain reads EPEVTQTPSHQVTQMGQEVILRCVPISNHLYFYWYRQILGQKVEFLVSFYNNEISEKSEIFDDQFSVERPDGSNFTLKIRSTKLEDSAMYFCASRPVGDERFFGPGTRLTVL.